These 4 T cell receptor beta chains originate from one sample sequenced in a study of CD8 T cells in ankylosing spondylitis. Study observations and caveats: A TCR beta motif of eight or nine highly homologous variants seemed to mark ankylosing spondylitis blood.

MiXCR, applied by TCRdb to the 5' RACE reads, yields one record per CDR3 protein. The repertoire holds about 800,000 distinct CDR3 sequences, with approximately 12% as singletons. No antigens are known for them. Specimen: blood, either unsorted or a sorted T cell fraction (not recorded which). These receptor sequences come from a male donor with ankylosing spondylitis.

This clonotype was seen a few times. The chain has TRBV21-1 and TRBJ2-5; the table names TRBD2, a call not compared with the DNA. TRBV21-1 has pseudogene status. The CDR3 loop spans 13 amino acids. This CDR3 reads CASSTRTQETQYF. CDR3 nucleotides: TGTGCCAGCAGCACCCGGACTCAAGAGACCCAGTACTTC.

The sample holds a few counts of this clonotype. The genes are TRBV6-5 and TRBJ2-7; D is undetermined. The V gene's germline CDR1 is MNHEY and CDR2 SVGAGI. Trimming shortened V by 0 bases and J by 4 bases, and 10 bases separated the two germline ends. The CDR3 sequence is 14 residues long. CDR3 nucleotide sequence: TGTGCCAGCAGTTACTCGAAGGGTCTATACGAGCAGTACTTC. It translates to CASSYSKGLYEQYF.

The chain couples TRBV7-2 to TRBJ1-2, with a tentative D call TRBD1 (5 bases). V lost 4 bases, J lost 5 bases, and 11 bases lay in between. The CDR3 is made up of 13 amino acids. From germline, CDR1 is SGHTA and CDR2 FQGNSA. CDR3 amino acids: CASSSHGGYGYTF. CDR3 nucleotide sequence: TGTGCCAGCAGCTCCCACGGGGGATATGGCTACACCTTC.

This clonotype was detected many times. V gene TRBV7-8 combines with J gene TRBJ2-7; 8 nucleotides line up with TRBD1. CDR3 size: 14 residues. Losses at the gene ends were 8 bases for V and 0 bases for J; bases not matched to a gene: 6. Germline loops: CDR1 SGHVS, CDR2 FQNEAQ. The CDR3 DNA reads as TGTGCCAGCTCAGGGGACAGGACCTCCTACGAGCAGTACTTC. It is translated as CASSGDRTSYEQYF.